The entry that follows covers one TCR beta chain sequence. These data come from a study of identical twins. TCRdb analysed the 5' RACE reads with MiXCR anew, one entry per CDR3 protein. The sample records 1.5 million to 2 million distinct CDR3 sequences, roughly a third being singletons. The material sequenced was cord blood. This sequence was found in a newborn girl in good health.

DNA of the CDR3: TGTGCCAGCAGCGTAGACCCCGTTGAGGCTAGCACAGATACGCAGTATTTT. As protein: CASSVDPVEASTDTQYF. The chain links TRBV9 to TRBJ2-3; D not certain. V lost 0 bases, J lost 0 bases, and 14 bases lay in between. Germline CDR1 reads SGDLS; CDR2 reads YYNGEE. The CDR3 runs to 17 residues. The full variable domain, rest sourced from reference TRBV9 and TRBJ2-3, is DSGVTQTPKHLITATGQRVTLRCSPRSGDLSVYWYQQSLDQGLQFLIQYYNGEERAKGNILERFSAQQFPDLHSELNLSSLELGDSALYFCASSVDPVEASTDTQYFGPGTRLTVL.